What follows are 15 T cell receptor beta chains derived from one specimen sequenced in a study of post-analysis software for immune sequencing data. General study results and limits: TRBV5-6, TRBV5-1 and TRBV20-1 were among four or five TRBV segments more frequent in patients than controls.

Unique molecular identifiers were carried by the TCR beta cDNA libraries. TCRdb passed the PCR reads through MiXCR, listing each CDR3 protein once. The sample lists hundreds of thousands of distinct CDR3 sequences; roughly two fifths were seen once. Their cognate antigens are unknown. The sequencing sample was made of blood. The receptors come from a girl under 18 with multiple sclerosis.

The J gene is TRBJ2-5, the V gene TRBV11-2, with TRBD1 as a possible D gene (5 bases). With 1 base removed from V and 1 base from J, the gap between germline ends came to 7 bases. The germline V gene has CDR1 SGHAT and CDR2 FQNNGV. The length of the CDR3 is 14 residues. The CDR3 loop reads CASSLVDSQETQYF. The CDR3 nucleotides are TGTGCCAGCAGCTTAGTTGACAGCCAAGAGACCCAGTACTTC.

This clonotype was recorded at least ten times. The DNA for the CDR3 is TGTGCCAGCAGCTTAGCGCTAGCGGTGAACGACAATGAGCAGTTCTTC. This codes for CASSLALAVNDNEQFF. The rearrangement uses TRBV7-2 and TRBJ2-1; 7 nucleotides line up with TRBD2. Germline loops: CDR1 SGHTA, CDR2 FQGNSA. V lost 0 bases, J lost 5 bases, and 7 bases stayed unmatched. The CDR3 is made up of 16 amino acids.

V gene TRBV7-9 combines with J gene TRBJ2-5; tentatively, D is TRBD2 (6 bases). Germline CDR1 reads SEHNR; CDR2 reads FQNEAQ (reference sequence). CDR3 size: 16 residues. V was clipped by 4 bases and J by 3 bases, with 18 bases between them. This CDR3 is CASSSYETSGEETQYF. The CDR3 DNA reads TGTGCCAGCAGCTCGTACGAAACCTCGGGGGAAGAGACCCAGTACTTC.

V usage is TRBV12-3 or TRBV12-4 and J usage is TRBJ2-7; D unclear. The J call could be wrong; TRBJ2-4 is a better fit for the DNA end. This CDR3 comprises 14 residues. Here the CDR3 reads CASSEDGRQNIQYF. For the CDR3, the DNA is TGTGCCAGCAGTGAGGACGGCCGTCAAAACATTCAGTACTTC.

This clonotype was seen a few times. J is TRBJ1-5 and V is TRBV12-3 or TRBV12-4, with D tentatively TRBD1 (6 bases). The V and J ends lost 3 bases and 0 bases respectively, with 15 bases between them. CDR3 size: 17 residues. The CDR3 reads CASSFETGFLSNQPQHF. CDR3 bases: TGTGCCAGCAGTTTCGAAACAGGGTTCCTTAGCAATCAGCCCCAGCATTTT.

The gene calls are TRBV9 and TRBJ2-7, with D possibly TRBD2 on 6 matching bases. V was pared by 3 bases and J by 6 bases, with 7 bases between. Germline V lookup: CDR1 SGDLS, CDR2 YYNGEE. CDR3 size: 11 residues. For the CDR3, the DNA is TGTGCCAGCAGCGGGGACTCCGAGCAGTACTTC. Amino acid sequence: CASSGDSEQYF.

This chain uses TRBV7-2 with TRBJ1-2; perhaps TRBD1 as D (6 bases). The CDR3 has 14 amino acids. Trimming took 5 bases from V and 4 from J, leaving 14 bases between them. Germline loops: CDR1 SGHTA, CDR2 FQGNSA. CDR3 residues: CASSVQGRAYGYTF. Written as DNA, the CDR3 is TGTGCCAGCAGCGTCCAGGGGCGTGCCTATGGCTACACCTTC.

The chain uses TRBV29-1 and TRBJ2-1; a possible D gene is TRBD1 (6 bases). Germline CDR1 reads SQVTM; CDR2 reads ANQGSEA. Between the trimmed V and J ends, which lost 2 bases and 7 bases, there was a span of 9 bases. The CDR3 loop spans 12 amino acids. Here the CDR3 DNA reads TGCAGCGTTGAACCAGGGGAGAATGAGCAGTTCTTC. Translated, it gives CSVEPGENEQFF.

The V call is TRBV7-8, the J call TRBJ1-5, with 9 nucleotides matching TRBD1. Germline loops: CDR1 SGHVS, CDR2 FQNEAQ. J gave up 4 bases and V 1 base, and 2 bases lay outside the gene matches. This CDR3 spans 15 amino acids. CDR3 loop: CASSLGDRENQPQHF. The CDR3 coding sequence is TGTGCCAGCAGCTTAGGGGACAGGGAGAATCAGCCCCAGCATTTT.

This chain uses TRBV6-5 with TRBJ1-2; 8 positions match TRBD1. The CDR3 is made up of 14 amino acids. Trimming took 7 bases from V and 3 from J; bases not matched to a gene: 7. Looked up from germline, CDR1 is MNHEY and CDR2 is SVGAGI. This CDR3 reads CASKSGGADYGYTF. The CDR3 DNA reads TGTGCCAGCAAGTCAGGGGGCGCGGACTATGGCTACACCTTC.

This clonotype came up many times. The chain carries TRBV5-5 and TRBJ2-7; 8 positions match TRBD1. J gave up 4 bases and V 4 bases, and 7 bases lay outside the gene matches. The CDR3 covers 14 residues. Germline assignment: CDR1 SGHKS and CDR2 YYEKEE (reference sequence). The CDR3 DNA reads as TGTGCCAGCAGCCTCCGGGACAGGCTGTACGAGCAGTACTTC. Translated, it gives CASSLRDRLYEQYF.

The chain joins TRBV12-3 or TRBV12-4 to TRBJ1-5; D uncertain. Trimming removed 7 bases at V and 6 bases at J, with 16 bases between. CDR3 length: 14 amino acids. This CDR3 reads CASNFRFSGQPQHF. The CDR3 coding sequence is TGTGCCAGCAATTTCAGGTTTTCGGGTCAGCCCCAGCATTTT.

CDR3 coding DNA: TGTGCCAGCAGCCAAGAGGGGCTAGCGGGAACCCCAGATACGCAGTATTTT. Translating it yields CASSQEGLAGTPDTQYF. The chain carries TRBV4-2 and TRBJ2-3, with 9 nucleotides matching TRBD2. Unmatched junction bases numbered 8, after V lost 0 bases and J lost 4 bases. CDR1 and CDR2 (germline): LGHNA, YNFKEQ. The CDR3 runs to 17 residues.

This clonotype appeared a few times. This chain joins TRBV5-5 and TRBJ2-7, with D tentatively TRBD2 (5 bases). Trimming left V 4 bases short and J 2 bases short, with 10 bases between. CDR3 length: 13 residues. Germline CDR1 and CDR2: SGHKS and YYEKEE (reference sequence). In nucleotides, the CDR3 is TGTGCCAGCAGCAGGATGCGGGCCTACGAGCAGTACTTC. This gives the protein CASSRMRAYEQYF.

This clonotype has a handful of counts. The CDR3 reads CSVANYGYTF. In DNA form, the CDR3 reads TGCAGCGTCGCCAACTATGGCTACACCTTC. This sequence joins TRBV29-1 and TRBJ1-2, with unresolved D. This CDR3 contains 10 residues. V lost 6 bases to trimming and J lost 2 bases, with 4 bases between them. CDR1 and CDR2 (germline): SQVTM, ANQGSEA.